This TCR beta chain was identified in a study of response to subunit inactivated influenza vaccine (dated by TCRdb to 2016 to 2018). Looking at the study overall: Deep quantitative profiling of the T cell receptor repertoire was used in the study to follow responses to a trivalent subunit inactivated influenza vaccine.

A word on this clonotype: Its antigen remains undetermined. Base qualities were left out, and no much larger clone turns up one base away.

On the study overall, not on this receptor specifically: The authors proposed that each seasonal influenza vaccination may bring in only a limited number of new T cells.

Libraries were constructed by RT-PCR. The sequencer was an Illumina HiSeq 2500. The public reads were reprocessed in TCRdb via fastp at Q25 and MiXCR, keeping in-frame beta chains. Each entry is one CDR3 protein sequence, shown with its most common DNA and genes. This sample comprises about 520,000 distinct CDR3 sequences, about 7.2% of them detected only once. The ten largest clonotypes hold 10% to 15% of the sample. V gives up 2 bases and J gives up 1 base, and the segment between their germline ends measures 11 bases. Measured from the cysteine to the phenylalanine, the CDR3 is 15 residues long. CDR3 DNA only is kept here, 45 bases in frame from base 1. Looking up the germline V gene yields CDR1 MNHEY and CDR2 SVGAGI.

The chain is encoded by TRBV6-5 joined to TRBJ1-1; the D gene cannot be resolved reliably. The input for sequencing was PBMCs from blood, taken around 25 months after vaccination. The receptor was derived from a man aged 50-75 years who received an inactivated influenza vaccine. Donor details come from another sample of the same person, matched by shared clones. The CDR3 region: CASSYGPHGNTEAFF. The sequence in DNA is TGTGCCAGCAGTTACGGTCCCCACGGGAACACTGAAGCTTTCTTT.